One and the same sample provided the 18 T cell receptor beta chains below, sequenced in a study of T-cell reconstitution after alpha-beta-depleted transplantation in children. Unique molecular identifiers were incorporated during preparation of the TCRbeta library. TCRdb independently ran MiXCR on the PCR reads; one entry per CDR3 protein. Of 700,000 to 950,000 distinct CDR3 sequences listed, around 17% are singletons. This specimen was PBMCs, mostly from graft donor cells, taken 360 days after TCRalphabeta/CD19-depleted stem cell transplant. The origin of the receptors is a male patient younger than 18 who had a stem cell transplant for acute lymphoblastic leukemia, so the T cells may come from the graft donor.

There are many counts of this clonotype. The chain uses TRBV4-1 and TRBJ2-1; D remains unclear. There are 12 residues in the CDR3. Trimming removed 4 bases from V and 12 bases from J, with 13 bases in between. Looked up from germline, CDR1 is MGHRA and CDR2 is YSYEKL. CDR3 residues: CASSLPGAGQFF. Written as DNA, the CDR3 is TGCGCCAGCAGCCTCCCTGGTGCTGGGCAGTTCTTC.

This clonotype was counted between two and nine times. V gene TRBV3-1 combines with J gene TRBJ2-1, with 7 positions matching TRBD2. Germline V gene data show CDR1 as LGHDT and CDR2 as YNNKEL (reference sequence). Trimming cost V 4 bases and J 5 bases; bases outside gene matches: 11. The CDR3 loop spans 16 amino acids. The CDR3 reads CASSPRRLADNNEQFF. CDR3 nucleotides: TGTGCCAGCAGCCCCCGTCGTCTAGCGGACAACAATGAGCAGTTCTTC.

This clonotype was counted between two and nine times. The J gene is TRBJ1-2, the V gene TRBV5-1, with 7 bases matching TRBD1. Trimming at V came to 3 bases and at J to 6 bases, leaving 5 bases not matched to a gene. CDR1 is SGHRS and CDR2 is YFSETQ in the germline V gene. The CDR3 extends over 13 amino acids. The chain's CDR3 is CASSSTGDDGYTF. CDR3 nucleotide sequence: TGCGCCAGCAGCTCCACAGGGGACGATGGCTACACCTTC.

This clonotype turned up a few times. CDR3 in amino acids: CASSVGAGEGQPQHF. CDR3 bases: TGTGCCAGCAGCGTAGGGGCAGGGGAAGGGCAGCCCCAGCATTTT. This chain joins TRBV9 and TRBJ1-5; D is possibly TRBD1 (6 bases). Trimming left V 0 bases short and J 7 bases short, with 14 bases between. CDR1 SGDLS and CDR2 YYNGEE come from the germline V gene. The CDR3 runs to 15 residues. Looking up the rest from reference TRBV9 and TRBJ1-5 gives the full variable domain: DSGVTQTPKHLITATGQRVTLRCSPRSGDLSVYWYQQSLDQGLQFLIQYYNGEERAKGNILERFSAQQFPDLHSELNLSSLELGDSALYFCASSVGAGEGQPQHFGDGTRLSIL.

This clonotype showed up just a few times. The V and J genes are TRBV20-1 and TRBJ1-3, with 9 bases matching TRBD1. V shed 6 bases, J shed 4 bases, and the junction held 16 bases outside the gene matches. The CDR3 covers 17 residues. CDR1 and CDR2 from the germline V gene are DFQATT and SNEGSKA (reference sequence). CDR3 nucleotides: TGCAGTGCCAGGGACAGGGCACATTTTCAGAGGGGAAACACCATATATTTT. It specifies CSARDRAHFQRGNTIYF.

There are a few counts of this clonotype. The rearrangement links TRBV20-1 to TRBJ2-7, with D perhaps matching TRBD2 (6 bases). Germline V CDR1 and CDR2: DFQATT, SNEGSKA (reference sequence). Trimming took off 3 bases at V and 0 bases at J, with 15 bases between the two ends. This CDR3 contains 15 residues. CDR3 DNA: TGCAGTGCTAGCGGGGCGGCGGGGAGCTCCTACGAGCAGTACTTC. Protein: CSASGAAGSSYEQYF.

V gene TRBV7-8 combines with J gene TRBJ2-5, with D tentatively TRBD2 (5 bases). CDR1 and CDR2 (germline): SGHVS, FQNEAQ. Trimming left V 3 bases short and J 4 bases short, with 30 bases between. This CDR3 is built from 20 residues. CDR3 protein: CASSLISHPRWRVRGETQYF. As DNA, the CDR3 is TGTGCCAGCAGCTTGATTTCCCACCCTCGCTGGCGGGTTAGAGGAGAGACCCAGTACTTC.

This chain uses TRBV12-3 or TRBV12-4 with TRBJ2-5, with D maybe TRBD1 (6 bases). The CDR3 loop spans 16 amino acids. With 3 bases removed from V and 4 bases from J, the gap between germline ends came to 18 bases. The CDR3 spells CASSFRSGVEGETQYF. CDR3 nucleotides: TGTGCCAGCAGTTTTCGGTCAGGGGTTGAGGGAGAGACCCAGTACTTC.

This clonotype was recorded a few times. The CDR3 reads CASSPRGRRYEQYF. CDR3 coding DNA: TGTGCCAGCAGTCCCAGGGGGCGCAGATACGAGCAGTACTTC. This chain uses TRBV12-3 or TRBV12-4 with TRBJ2-7; 8 bases agree with TRBD1. V lost 5 bases and J lost 4; bases outside the gene matches: 7. The CDR3 is 14 residues long.

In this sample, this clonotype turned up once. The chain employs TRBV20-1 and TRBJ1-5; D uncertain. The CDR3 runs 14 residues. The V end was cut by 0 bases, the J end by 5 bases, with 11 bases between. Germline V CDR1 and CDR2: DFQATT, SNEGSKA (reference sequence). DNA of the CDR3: TGCAGTGCTAGAGATGGAGGGCGTCATCAGCCCCAGCATTTT. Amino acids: CSARDGGRHQPQHF.

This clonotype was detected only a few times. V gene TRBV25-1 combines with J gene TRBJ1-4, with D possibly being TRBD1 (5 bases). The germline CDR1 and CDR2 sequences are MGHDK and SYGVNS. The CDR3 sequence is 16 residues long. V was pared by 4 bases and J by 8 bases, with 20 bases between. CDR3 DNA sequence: TGTGCCAGCAGTGGGGGCCTAGGGCATAAGGCCGAAAAACTGTTTTTT. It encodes CASSGGLGHKAEKLFF.

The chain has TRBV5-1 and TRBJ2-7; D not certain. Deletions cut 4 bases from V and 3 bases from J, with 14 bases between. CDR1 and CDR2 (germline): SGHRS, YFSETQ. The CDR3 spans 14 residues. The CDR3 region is CASSPPPPSYEQYF. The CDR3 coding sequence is TGCGCCAGCAGCCCACCTCCCCCAAGCTACGAGCAGTACTTC.

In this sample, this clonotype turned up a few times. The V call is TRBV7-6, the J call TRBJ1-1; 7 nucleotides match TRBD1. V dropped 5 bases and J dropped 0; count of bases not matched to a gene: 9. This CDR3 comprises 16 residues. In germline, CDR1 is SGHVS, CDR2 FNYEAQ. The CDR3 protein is CASSEWTGLMNTEAFF. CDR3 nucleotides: TGTGCCAGCAGCGAGTGGACAGGACTCATGAACACTGAAGCTTTCTTT.

CDR3 residues: CASSLGVNSYNEQFF. CDR3 bases: TGTGCCAGCAGTTTAGGGGTAAACTCCTACAATGAGCAGTTCTTC. The genes are TRBV12-3 or TRBV12-4 and TRBJ2-1; D not resolved. V was cut by 1 base and J by 0 bases, with 7 bases left in between. This CDR3 region has 15 residues.

The CDR3 region has the DNA TGTGCCAGCAGCTTAAAGGGTGGGGGAGGGCGCTACAATGAGCAGTTCTTC. This codes for CASSLKGGGGRYNEQFF. The rearrangement joins TRBV7-3 to TRBJ2-1; 7 nucleotides agree with TRBD2. Trimming at V came to 1 base and at J to 3 bases, leaving 9 bases not matched to a gene. The CDR3 covers 17 residues. The V gene's germline CDR1 is SGHTA and CDR2 FQGTGA.

The CDR3 loop reads CSASKDAGSYEQYF. The CDR3 nucleotides read TGCAGTGCTAGTAAGGACGCAGGGTCTTACGAGCAGTACTTC. The chain carries TRBV20-1 and TRBJ2-7, with D perhaps TRBD1 (5 bases). Per the germline V gene, CDR1 is DFQATT and CDR2 is SNEGSKA (reference sequence). CDR3 size: 14 residues. Deletions cut 3 bases from V and 4 bases from J, with 16 bases between.

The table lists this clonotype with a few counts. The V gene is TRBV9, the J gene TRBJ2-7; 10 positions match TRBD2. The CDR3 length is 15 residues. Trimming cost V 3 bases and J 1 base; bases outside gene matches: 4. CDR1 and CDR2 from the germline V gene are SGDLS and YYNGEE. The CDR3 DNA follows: TGTGCCAGCAGCGAGGGACTAGCGACATCCTACGAGCAGTACTTC. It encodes CASSEGLATSYEQYF.

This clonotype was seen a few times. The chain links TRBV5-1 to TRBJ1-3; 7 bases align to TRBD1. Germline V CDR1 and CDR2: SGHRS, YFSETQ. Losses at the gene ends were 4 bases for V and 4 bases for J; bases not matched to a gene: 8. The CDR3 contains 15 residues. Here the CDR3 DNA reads TGCGCCAGCAGCGACCTCACAGGGGACGGAAACACCATATATTTT. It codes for CASSDLTGDGNTIYF.